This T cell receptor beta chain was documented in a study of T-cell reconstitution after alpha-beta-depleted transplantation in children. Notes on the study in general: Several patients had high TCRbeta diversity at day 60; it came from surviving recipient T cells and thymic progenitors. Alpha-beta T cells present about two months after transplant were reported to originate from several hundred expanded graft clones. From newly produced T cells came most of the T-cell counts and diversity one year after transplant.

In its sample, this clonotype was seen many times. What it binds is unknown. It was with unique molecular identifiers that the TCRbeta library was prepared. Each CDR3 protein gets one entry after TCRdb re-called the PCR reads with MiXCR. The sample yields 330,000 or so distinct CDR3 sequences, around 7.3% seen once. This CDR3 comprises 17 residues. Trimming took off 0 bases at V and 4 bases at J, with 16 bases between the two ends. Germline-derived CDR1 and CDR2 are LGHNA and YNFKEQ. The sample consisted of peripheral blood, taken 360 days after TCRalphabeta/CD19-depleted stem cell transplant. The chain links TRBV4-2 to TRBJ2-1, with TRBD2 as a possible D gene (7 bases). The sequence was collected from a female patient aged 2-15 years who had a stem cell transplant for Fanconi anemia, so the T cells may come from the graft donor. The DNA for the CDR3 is TGTGCCAGCAGCCAAGATCAGGGGACTACACAATACAATGAGCAGTTCTTC. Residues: CASSQDQGTTQYNEQFF.